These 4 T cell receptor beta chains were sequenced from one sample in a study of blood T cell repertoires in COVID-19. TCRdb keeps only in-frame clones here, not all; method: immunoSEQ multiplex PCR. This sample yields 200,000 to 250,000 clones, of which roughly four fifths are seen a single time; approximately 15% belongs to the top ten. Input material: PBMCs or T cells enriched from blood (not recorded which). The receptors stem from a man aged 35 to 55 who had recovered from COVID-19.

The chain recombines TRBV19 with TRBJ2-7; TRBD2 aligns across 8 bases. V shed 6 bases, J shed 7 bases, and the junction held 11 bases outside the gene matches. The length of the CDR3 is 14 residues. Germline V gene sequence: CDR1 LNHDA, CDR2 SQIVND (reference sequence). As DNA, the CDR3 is TGTGCCAGTAGGGACAGACCTCGGGAGGGGGAGCAGTACTTC. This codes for CASRDRPREGEQYF. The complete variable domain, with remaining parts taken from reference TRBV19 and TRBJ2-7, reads DGGITQSPKYLFRKEGQNVTLSCEQNLNHDAMYWYRQDPGQGLRLIYYSQIVNDFQKGDIAEGYSVSREKKESFPLTVTSAQKNPTAFYLCASRDRPREGEQYFGPGTRLTVT.

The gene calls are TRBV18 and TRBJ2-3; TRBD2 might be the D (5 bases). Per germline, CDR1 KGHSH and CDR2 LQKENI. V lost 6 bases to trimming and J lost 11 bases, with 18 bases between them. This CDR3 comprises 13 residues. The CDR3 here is CASSGGSTEVQYF. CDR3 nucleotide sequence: TGTGCCAGCTCCGGTGGGAGTACCGAGGTGCAGTATTTT.

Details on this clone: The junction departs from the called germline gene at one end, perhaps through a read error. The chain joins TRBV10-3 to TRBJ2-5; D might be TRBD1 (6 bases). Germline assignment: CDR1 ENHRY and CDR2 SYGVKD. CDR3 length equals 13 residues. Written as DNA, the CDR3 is TGTGCCATCGGAAGGGACACCCAAGCGACCCAGTACTTC. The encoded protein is CAIGRDTQATQYF.

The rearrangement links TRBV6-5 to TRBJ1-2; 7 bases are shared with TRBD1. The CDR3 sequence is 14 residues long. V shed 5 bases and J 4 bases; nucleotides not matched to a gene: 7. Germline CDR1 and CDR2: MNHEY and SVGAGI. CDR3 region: CASSPGTVPYGYTF. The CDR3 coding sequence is TGTGCCAGCAGTCCCGGGACAGTCCCCTATGGCTACACCTTC.